The clone carrying this TCR beta chain was counted at least ten times. This sample stems from a study of CD8 T cells in ankylosing spondylitis. The V end was cut by 3 bases, the J end by 2 bases, with 14 bases between. The CDR3 consists of 15 residues. TCRdb re-called the 5' RACE reads with MiXCR, one entry per CDR3 protein. The sample includes about 360,000 distinct CDR3 sequences, under 15% of them seen just once. The sequencing sample was made of blood, either unsorted or a sorted T cell fraction (not recorded which). The TCR was taken from a male donor with ankylosing spondylitis or in good health (not recorded which). This chain connects TRBV12-3 or TRBV12-4 to TRBJ2-7; tentative D call: TRBD2 (7 bases). CDR3 nucleotides: TGTGCCAGCAGTTTCGGGGGGCAGCGGACCTACGAGCAGTACTTC. Translated, it gives CASSFGGQRTYEQYF.